Below, one T cell receptor (beta chain) is given with its context. Its antigen has not been determined. It has no much larger one-base neighbor in the sample; base qualities were not kept. This sample was taken from a study of control samples from healthy donors and cancer patients (dated by TCRdb to 2018 to 2021). CDR1 and CDR2, per the germline V gene, are SGHTA and FQGNSA. Inclusive of the bounding cysteine and phenylalanine, the CDR3 is 16 residues long. Left in the record is the CDR3 DNA by itself, 48 bases read in frame from the first base. V loses 5 bases of germline sequence and J loses 3 bases, and the interval between the two ends is 20 bases. Receptor amplification or capture employed the immunoSEQ multiplex PCR assay. This is the immuneACCESS table as TCRdb keeps it, with only in-frame sequences that have V and J called. A part of the clones is gone; compared with another copy, unresolved V genes explain less than half, and the rest is unexplained. For this sample there are about 80,000 clones; roughly 88% appear just once. The ten top clones hold roughly 12% of the sample.

The receptor chain draws on TRBV7-2 and TRBJ2-7; the D region possibly corresponds to TRBD2 (6 bases align). The sequenced sample consisted of PBMCs. The TCR comes from a man in his sixties with head and neck cancer. Here is the DNA: TGTGCCAGCAGCCAATCTATGTTAAGGGACTTCTACGAGCAGTACTTC. It translates to CASSQSMLRDFYEQYF. Where the CDR3 stops, the reference TRBV7-2 and TRBJ2-7 genes take over; the full variable domain is GAGVSQSPSNKVTEKGKDVELRCDPISGHTALYWYRQSLGQGLEFLIYFQGNSAPDKSGLPSDRFSAERTGGSVSTLTIQRTQQEDSAVYLCASSQSMLRDFYEQYFGPGTRLTVT.